A selection of T cell receptor beta chains follows, all from one sample in a study of blood T cell repertoires in COVID-19. Assay: immunoSEQ multiplex PCR; the TCRdb copy retains only in-frame clones and omits some. Of about 73,000 clones in the sample, around 82% were seen once. Input material: peripheral blood. The receptors come from a man aged 45-65 years with active COVID-19. Each CDR3 is given with its conserved first and last residue. D genes are given only for firm matches. Expanded clones are given a class, and other clones once, few, many or no size at all.

>TRBD1|TRBJ1-5|.|TRBV7-9
CASSSGQGTSNQPQHF
TGTGCCAGCAGCTCAGGACAGGGGACTAGCAATCAGCCCCAGCATTTT
>TRBD1|TRBJ1-1|.|TRBV5-6
CASRTPGQRPPCF
TGTGCCAGCAGAACGCCGGGACAGAGGCCCCCGTGCTTT
>.|TRBJ2-5|.|TRBV2
CASSSQGGPKETQYF
TGTGCCAGCAGTTCCCAGGGAGGTCCAAAAGAGACCCAGTACTTC
>.|TRBJ1-2|.|TRBV3-1/TRBV3-2
CASRGVGYGYTF
TGTGCCAGCCGGGGAGTCGGCTATGGCTACACCTTC
>.|TRBJ2-1|.|TRBV6-5
CASSYSSVGGNEQFF
TGTGCCAGCAGTTACTCGAGTGTCGGGGGCAATGAGCAGTTCTTC
>TRBD2|TRBJ2-3|once|TRBV7-2
CASSLTSGRGTDTQYF
TGTGCCAGCAGCTTAACTAGCGGGAGGGGCACAGATACGCAGTATTTT
>TRBD1|TRBJ1-6|few|TRBV29-1
CSVGETGVGSPLHF
TGCAGCGTTGGGGAGACAGGGGTGGGTTCACCCCTCCACTTT
>.|TRBJ1-1|.|TRBV25-1
CASSDTRRVNTEAFF
TGTGCCAGCAGTGATACTCGACGGGTGAACACTGAAGCTTTCTTT
>TRBD2|TRBJ2-3|.|TRBV6-2/TRBV6-3
CASSLAGGTDTQYF
TGTGCCAGCAGTCTAGCGGGAGGGACAGATACGCAGTATTTT
>.|TRBJ1-3|.|TRBV29-1
CSGGLSGNTIYF
TGCAGCGGGGGCCTCTCTGGAAACACCATATATTTT
>TRBD2|TRBJ2-3|.|TRBV24-1
CATEASGSRTSTDTQYF
TGTGCCACTGAGGCTAGCGGGAGTCGAACTAGCACAGATACGCAGTATTTT
>.|TRBJ1-5|few|TRBV27
CASSSRGRGGQPQHF
TGTGCCAGCAGTTCCAGGGGACGGGGTGGGCAGCCCCAGCATTTT
>.|TRBJ1-1|.|TRBV10-1
CASSEFSTGGTEAFF
TGCGCCAGCAGTGAGTTCTCGACAGGTGGGACTGAAGCTTTCTTT
>TRBD1|TRBJ1-3|.|TRBV19
CASSDGQGAFGNTIYF
TGTGCCAGTAGTGACGGACAGGGGGCGTTTGGAAACACCATATATTTT
>.|TRBJ2-5|.|TRBV18
CASSPRQGQETQYF
TGTGCCAGCTCACCCCGGCAGGGACAAGAGACCCAGTACTTC
>.|TRBJ1-1|.|TRBV7-6
CASSSWTATNTEAFF
TGTGCCAGCAGCTCCTGGACAGCAACCAACACTGAAGCTTTCTTT
>TRBD2|TRBJ2-7|.|TRBV5-4
CASSIVAGGSNDEQYF
TGTGCCAGCAGCATTGTAGCGGGAGGATCAAACGACGAGCAGTACTTC
>.|TRBJ1-4|few|TRBV7-9
CASSKGTGLANEKLFF
TGTGCCAGCAGCAAAGGGACGGGACTGGCTAATGAAAAACTGTTTTTT
>TRBD1|TRBJ1-4|.|TRBV6-5
CASSFTGAGGEKLFF
TGTGCCAGCAGTTTTACAGGGGCAGGGGGTGAAAAACTGTTTTTT
>.|TRBJ2-2|.|TRBV18
CASSPISVTNTGELFF
TGTGCCAGCTCACCCATTTCGGTCACGAACACCGGGGAGCTGTTTTTT
>.|TRBJ1-2|.|TRBV5-1
CASSFGAATNYGYTF
TGCGCCAGCAGCTTTGGGGCAGCTACTAACTATGGCTACACCTTC
>.|TRBJ1-1|.|TRBV6-5
CAGGGSVGTEAFF
TGTGCCGGCGGGGGGTCAGTAGGCACTGAAGCTTTCTTT
>.|TRBJ2-1|.|TRBV28
CASRPGASSYNEQFF
TGTGCCAGCCGCCCTGGGGCATCCTCCTACAATGAGCAGTTCTTC
>.|TRBJ2-2|.|TRBV4-3
CASSQDGGVSGELFF
TGCGCCAGCAGCCAAGATGGCGGGGTGAGCGGGGAGCTGTTTTTT
>TRBD1|TRBJ1-4|.|TRBV5-6
CASSLAGGASEKLFF
TGTGCCAGCAGCTTAGCAGGGGGCGCGTCTGAAAAACTGTTTTTT
>TRBD2|TRBJ2-5|few|TRBV10-3
CAIRDSGSETQYF
TGTGCCATCAGGGATAGCGGGAGTGAGACCCAGTACTTC
>.|TRBJ1-5|.|TRBV5-8
CASSLRRESQPQHF
TGTGCCAGCAGCTTGAGGAGGGAGTCTCAGCCCCAGCATTTT
>.|TRBJ2-3|few|TRBV7-9
CASSLGRLRDTQYF
TGTGCCAGCAGCTTGGGGCGACTGAGGGATACGCAGTATTTT
>.|TRBJ2-5|few|TRBV5-6
CASSPGWGWRGQETQYF
TGTGCCAGCAGCCCGGGTTGGGGGTGGCGGGGCCAAGAGACCCAGTACTTC
>.|TRBJ2-3|.|TRBV4-3
CASSQDTSPSTDTQYF
TGCGCCAGCAGCCAAGATACTTCCCCAAGCACAGATACGCAGTATTTT
>TRBD2|TRBJ2-1|medium-sized|TRBV5-1
CASSLSPLAGGRNEQFF
TGCGCCAGCAGCTTGAGCCCACTAGCGGGAGGGCGGAATGAGCAGTTCTTC
>.|TRBJ2-5|.|TRBV19
CASSIGQEGSRETQYF
TGTGCCAGTAGTATAGGTCAGGAGGGGTCCAGAGAGACCCAGTACTTC
>.|TRBJ1-1|.|TRBV6-5
CAATRGGGSGTEAFF
TGTGCCGCAACTCGGGGGGGAGGGTCCGGCACTGAAGCTTTCTTT
>TRBD1|TRBJ1-2|once|TRBV5-1
CASSSGTGGGVYGYTF
TGCGCCAGCAGCTCCGGGACAGGGGGCGGCGTCTATGGCTACACCTTC
>.|TRBJ1-2|.|TRBV7-8
CASSLVPSGGYGYTF
TGTGCCAGCAGCTTAGTACCCTCCGGTGGCTATGGCTACACCTTC
>.|TRBJ1-4|.|TRBV7-9
CASSPSGASTNEKLFF
TGTGCCAGCAGCCCCTCTGGGGCCTCGACTAATGAAAAACTGTTTTTT
>.|TRBJ2-1|.|TRBV7-2
CASSLGTAYNEQFF
TGTGCCAGCAGCTTAGGGACAGCCTACAATGAGCAGTTCTTC
>.|TRBJ2-7|.|TRBV7-9
CASSLSAGRTYEQYF
TGTGCCAGCAGCTTAAGCGCGGGCAGGACCTACGAGCAGTACTTC
>TRBD2|TRBJ2-7|.|TRBV3-1/TRBV3-2
CASSPTSGGLEQYF
TGTGCCAGCAGCCCCACTAGCGGGGGGCTTGAGCAGTACTTC
>TRBD1|TRBJ2-7|once|TRBV19
CASSFRYRDRGDEQYF
TGTGCCAGTAGTTTTCGGTACCGGGACAGGGGAGACGAGCAGTACTTC
>TRBD1|TRBJ2-3|.|TRBV29-1
CSVPMGQGIRTDTQYF
TGCAGCGTCCCCATGGGACAGGGGATAAGGACAGATACGCAGTATTTT